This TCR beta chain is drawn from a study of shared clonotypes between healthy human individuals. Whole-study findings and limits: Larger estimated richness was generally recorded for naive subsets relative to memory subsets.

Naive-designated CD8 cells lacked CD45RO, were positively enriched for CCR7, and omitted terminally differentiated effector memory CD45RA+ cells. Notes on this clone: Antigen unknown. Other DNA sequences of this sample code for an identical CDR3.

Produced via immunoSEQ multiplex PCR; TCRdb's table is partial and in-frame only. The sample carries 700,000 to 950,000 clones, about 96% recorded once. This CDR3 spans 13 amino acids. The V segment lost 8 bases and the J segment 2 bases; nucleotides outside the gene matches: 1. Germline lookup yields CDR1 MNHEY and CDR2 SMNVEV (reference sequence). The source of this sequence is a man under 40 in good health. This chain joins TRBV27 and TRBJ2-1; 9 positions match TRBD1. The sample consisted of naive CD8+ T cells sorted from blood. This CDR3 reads CASRTGAYNEQFF. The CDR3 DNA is TGTGCCAGCCGGACAGGGGCCTACAATGAGCAGTTCTTC.